The 8 T cell receptor beta chains given below trace back to one sample, sequenced in a study of blood T cell repertoires in COVID-19. Clones were read by immunoSEQ multiplex PCR, and TCRdb kept only the in-frame ones, dropping some. The table has some 120,000 clones, 70% to 90% seen once. Sequencing input: peripheral blood. The source is a human donor in a cohort sampled during active COVID-19.

This clone was found a few times. J is TRBJ1-5 and V is TRBV27; TRBD1 matches 9 bases. The CDR3 consists of 16 residues. The germline gives CDR1 MNHEY, CDR2 SMNVEV (reference sequence). J lost 1 base, V lost 5 bases, and 6 bases had no gene match. The CDR3 spells CASSQQGAKSNQPQHF. DNA for the CDR3: TGTGCCAGCAGTCAACAGGGGGCTAAGAGCAATCAGCCCCAGCATTTT.

The gene calls are TRBV9 and TRBJ1-3; tentatively, D is TRBD1 (6 bases). V lost 4 bases and J lost 0, with 11 bases in between. This CDR3 comprises 15 residues. Germline V lookup: CDR1 SGDLS, CDR2 YYNGEE. The CDR3 protein is CASSPTGASGNTIYF. DNA of the CDR3: TGTGCCAGCAGCCCGACAGGAGCCTCTGGAAACACCATATATTTT.

This clone was picked up one time. This chain links TRBV6-5 with TRBJ2-3, with D perhaps matching TRBD2 (5 bases). Trimming took off 4 bases at V and 0 bases at J, with 14 bases between the two ends. The CDR3 is 16 amino acids. The V gene's germline CDR1 is MNHEY and CDR2 SVGAGI. The DNA for the CDR3 is TGTGCCAGCAGTTTTTCGAATACTAGAAGCACAGATACGCAGTATTTT. Amino acid sequence: CASSFSNTRSTDTQYF.

This clone appeared a few times. This chain connects TRBV2 to TRBJ1-2; TRBD1 agrees at 9 bases. CDR1 and CDR2 (germline): SNHLY, FYNNEI. The CDR3 sequence is 17 residues long. V lost 6 bases to trimming and J lost 2 bases; unmatched junction nucleotides: 13. CDR3 amino acids: CASSPSRTGALNYGYTF. The CDR3 DNA follows: TGTGCCAGCAGCCCCTCTAGGACAGGGGCCCTCAACTATGGCTACACCTTC.

This chain connects TRBV10-3 to TRBJ1-6; 9 bases match TRBD1. The CDR3 loop spans 15 amino acids. CDR1 and CDR2 (germline): ENHRY, SYGVKD. V lost 6 bases and J lost 10; bases outside the gene matches: 10. The CDR3 loop reads CAISGRGTGSSPLHF. The CDR3 DNA sequence: TGTGCCATCAGCGGACGTGGGACAGGGAGCTCACCCCTCCACTTT.

The sample holds a few counts of this clone. The gene calls are TRBV10-3 and TRBJ2-1, with a weak D call TRBD2 (5 bases). Germline V lookup: CDR1 ENHRY, CDR2 SYGVKD. V was clipped by 3 bases and J by 7 bases, with 13 bases between them. The length of the CDR3 is 14 residues. Here the CDR3 DNA reads TGTGCCATCAGTGAAGATCCGAGCGGTAATGAGCAGTTCTTC. It yields the protein CAISEDPSGNEQFF.

The CDR3 region is CASSYSGGAHSYEQYF. CDR3 bases: TGTGCCAGCAGTTACTCTGGGGGGGCCCACTCCTACGAGCAGTACTTC. The genes are TRBV6-5 and TRBJ2-7; D might be TRBD2 (7 bases). The V gene lost 0 bases and the J gene lost 0 bases, with 12 bases spanning the gap. The CDR3 spans 16 residues. Germline V gene data show CDR1 as MNHEY and CDR2 as SVGAGI.

This sequence joins TRBV5-4 and TRBJ1-6; 8 nucleotides match TRBD1. The length of the CDR3 is 15 residues. CDR1 SGHNT and CDR2 YYREEE come from the germline V gene (reference sequence). V gave up 2 bases and J gave up 9 bases; unmatched junction bases: 7. This chain's CDR3 is CASSLPGQEGSPLHF. The CDR3 DNA reads TGTGCCAGCAGCTTACCGGGACAGGAGGGTTCACCCCTCCACTTT.